The clone carrying this T cell receptor (beta chain) was counted a few times. Antigen specificity is unknown. The CDR3 sequence is 14 residues long. Germline CDR1 is SNHLY and CDR2 is FYNNEI. V was cut by 4 bases and J by 2 bases, with 11 bases left in between. The source of the sample is a study of early T cells in non-severe SARS-CoV-2 infection. General observations from the study: Anti-spike CD8 responses were favored in VDJdb matching, and private and CD4 specificities were missed.

Molecules of cDNA were individually given unique molecular identifiers that were attached to them. Using its own MiXCR run on the 5' RACE reads, TCRdb lists one record per CDR3 protein. The table shows over 85,000 distinct CDR3 sequences, with 16% occurring only once. The sequence came from an adult who was a healthcare worker with PCR-confirmed SARS-CoV-2 infection or an uninfected control (not recorded which). V usage is TRBV2 and J usage is TRBJ1-2; D not certain. The sample consisted of whole blood. The CDR3 bases are TGTGCCAGCAGTGCCCTTCCCGGAAACTATGGCTACACCTTC. Translated: CASSALPGNYGYTF.